This T cell receptor (beta chain) came from a study of T cells after yellow fever vaccination. Overall study results and limits: Most clones from primary vaccination were detected again post-booster (around 95% CD4, roughly 91% CD8). The secondary response showed a weaker magnitude and a faster peak, day 5 versus 15.

TCRdb fed the 5' RACE reads into MiXCR, producing one record per CDR3 protein. Of approximately 550,000 distinct CDR3 sequences in the sample, around 21% were seen once. Worth noting for this clonotype: Its antigen remains unknown.

The CDR3 runs to 15 residues. Trimming pared 3 bases from V and 0 bases from J, leaving 14 bases between. In germline, CDR1 is SQVTM, CDR2 ANQGSEA. The receptor's source is a man aged 25-45 years who received the YFV17D yellow fever vaccine. This rearrangement joins TRBV29-1 to TRBJ1-1; tentative D call: TRBD1 (6 bases). The specimen comprised PBMCs, sampled 15 days after the yellow fever booster vaccination. CDR3 DNA: TGCAGCGTTGATGAGACAGGTCTTATGAACACTGAAGCTTTCTTT. Encoded protein: CSVDETGLMNTEAFF.